This T cell receptor (beta chain) was identified during a study of blood T cell repertoires in COVID-19. The CDR3 has 16 amino acids. The junction had 10 bases not matched to a gene; V was cut back by 5 bases and J by 4 bases. The germline V gene encodes CDR1 SGHTA and CDR2 FQGNSA. In the authors' methods: Amplification of reference gene primers provided the estimated nucleated cell counts. Data came from immunoSEQ multiplex PCR; TCRdb stores just in-frame clones and leaves some out. For V, J and clone size, that table is used; D and trimming come from the DNA. The top ten hold about 8.1% of the sample, which has about 140,000 clones, 84% seen once. One Seattle source followed patients from active infection through their disease course.

The chain combines TRBV7-2 with TRBJ1-5, with TRBD1 matching over 8 bases. Sequences were obtained from peripheral blood. The receptor was derived from a man aged 30-40 years with COVID-19, enrolled during active disease. The CDR3 sequence: CASSDRGGLGNQPQHF. CDR3 DNA: TGTGCCAGCAGCGACAGGGGCGGATTGGGGAATCAGCCCCAGCATTTT. The full variable domain, with the rest looked up from reference TRBV7-2 and TRBJ1-5, is GAGVSQSPSNKVTEKGKDVELRCDPISGHTALYWYRQSLGQGLEFLIYFQGNSAPDKSGLPSDRFSAERTGGSVSTLTIQRTQQEDSAVYLCASSDRGGLGNQPQHFGDGTRLSIL.